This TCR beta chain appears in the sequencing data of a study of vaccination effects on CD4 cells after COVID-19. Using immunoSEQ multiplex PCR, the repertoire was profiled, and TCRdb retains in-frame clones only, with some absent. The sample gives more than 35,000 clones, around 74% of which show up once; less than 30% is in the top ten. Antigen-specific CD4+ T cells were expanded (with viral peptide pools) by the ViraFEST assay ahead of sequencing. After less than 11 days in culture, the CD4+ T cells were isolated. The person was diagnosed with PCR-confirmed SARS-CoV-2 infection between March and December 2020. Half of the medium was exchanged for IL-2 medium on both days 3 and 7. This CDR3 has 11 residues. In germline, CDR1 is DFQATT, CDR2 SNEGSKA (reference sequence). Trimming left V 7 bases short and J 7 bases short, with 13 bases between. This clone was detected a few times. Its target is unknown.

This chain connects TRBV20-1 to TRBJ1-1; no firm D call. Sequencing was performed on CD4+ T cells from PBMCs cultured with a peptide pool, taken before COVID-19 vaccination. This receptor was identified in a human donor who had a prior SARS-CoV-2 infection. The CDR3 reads CSVRSRGEAFF. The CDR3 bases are TGCAGTGTACGCTCACGAGGTGAAGCTTTCTTT.